This record covers a single T cell receptor (beta chain). Using immunoSEQ multiplex PCR, the repertoire was profiled, and TCRdb retains in-frame clones only, with some absent. This table has 2 million to 2.5 million clones, around 90% appearing once. The sample originates from a study of shared clonotypes between healthy human individuals. Sequenced material: naive CD4+ T cells from PBMCs. Subset specified: CD45RA+ positively selected. This receptor was obtained from a man aged 18 to 29 in good health. Some clones in this sample may be carry-over from other donors' samples.

CDR3 nucleotide sequence: TGTGCCAGCAAGCGGGGTGGAACTGAAGCTTTCTTT. Translating it yields CASKRGGTEAFF. This chain joins TRBV6-5 and TRBJ1-1; no reliable D call. Trimming left V 7 bases short and J 5 bases short, with 11 bases between. This CDR3 comprises 12 residues. The germline CDR1 and CDR2 sequences are MNHEY and SVGAGI.